The 16 T cell receptor beta chains presented below share a single source sample, sequenced in a study of cytomegalovirus exposure and HLA in healthy donors. Sequencing used immunoSEQ multiplex PCR; TCRdb keeps in-frame clones, though not all of them. This table holds some 320,000 clones, approximately 86% found once. The material sequenced was PBMCs. The receptors were gathered from a woman aged 25 to 39 in good health and CMV-seropositive.

This clone was found a few times. J is TRBJ2-5 and V is TRBV11-3; TRBD2 agrees at 7 bases. Germline V gene lookup returns CDR1 SGHNT and CDR2 YENEEA. This CDR3 region has 13 residues. The J segment lost 4 bases and the V segment lost 3 bases, leaving 2 bases of the junction unmatched. CDR3 region: CASSFTGGETQYF. DNA of the CDR3: TGTGCCAGCAGCTTCACGGGAGGAGAGACCCAGTACTTC.

The chain carries TRBV19 and TRBJ1-2; TRBD1 might be the D (6 bases). CDR1 and CDR2 (germline): LNHDA, SQIVND (reference sequence). The CDR3 consists of 12 residues. Trimming shortened V by 7 bases and J by 7 bases, and 13 bases separated the two germline ends. CDR3 amino acids: CASKTGTSGYTF. The CDR3 coding sequence is TGTGCCAGTAAGACTGGGACAAGTGGCTACACCTTC.

V usage is TRBV11-2 and J usage is TRBJ1-2; unclear D gene. The CDR3 totals 14 residues. CDR1 SGHAT and CDR2 FQNNGV come from the germline V gene. With 2 bases removed from V and 8 bases from J, the gap between germline ends came to 15 bases. CDR3 sequence (DNA): TGTGCCAGCAGCTTAAGAGGCGAGAACGACGGCTACACCTTC. It encodes CASSLRGENDGYTF.

This clone has a single count. The chain links TRBV12-5 to TRBJ2-3; D perhaps matches TRBD2 (5 bases). This CDR3 has 15 residues. The V and J ends lost 1 base and 0 bases respectively, with 8 bases between them. The germline V gene has CDR1 LGHNT and CDR2 FRNRAP. DNA for the CDR3: TGTGCTAGTGGTTTGGGACGGACTAGCACAGATACGCAGTATTTT. It translates to CASGLGRTSTDTQYF.

This chain connects TRBV15 to TRBJ1-2, with D hard to call. V lost 3 bases, J lost 2 bases, and 7 bases lay in between. The CDR3 covers 13 residues. Per germline, CDR1 LNHNV and CDR2 YYDKDF (reference sequence). The CDR3 DNA reads as TGTGCCACCAGCAGTAGCAGAAACTATGGCTACACCTTC. Its translation: CATSSSRNYGYTF.

V and J are TRBV29-1 and TRBJ2-1, with 9 positions matching TRBD1. Germline V CDR1 and CDR2: SQVTM, ANQGSEA. The length of the CDR3 is 14 residues. V shed 3 bases, J shed 8 bases, and the junction held 8 bases outside the gene matches. The CDR3 DNA reads as TGCAGCGTTGATACGTTGGGACAGGGCCATGAGCAGTTCTTC. Protein product: CSVDTLGQGHEQFF.

The rearrangement links TRBV18 to TRBJ2-7; unclear D gene. The V end lost 2 bases, the J end lost 2 bases, and 10 bases lay between the germline ends. Germline assignment: CDR1 KGHSH and CDR2 LQKENI. The CDR3 loop spans 14 amino acids. The chain's CDR3 is CASSPVERTYEQYF. The CDR3 DNA is TGTGCCAGCTCACCAGTAGAGAGAACCTACGAGCAGTACTTC.

This sequence joins TRBV29-1 and TRBJ1-1; TRBD1 might be the D (6 bases). The CDR3 is 13 amino acids. Trimming shortened V by 7 bases and J by 0 bases, and 12 bases separated the two germline ends. Looked up from germline, CDR1 is SQVTM and CDR2 is ANQGSEA. The CDR3 nucleotides read TGCAGCGCGCGGGGACAACTGAACACTGAAGCTTTCTTT. Its translation is CSARGQLNTEAFF.

This sequence joins TRBV7-3 and TRBJ2-3; D remains unclear. CDR3 length: 13 amino acids. Germline V gene lookup returns CDR1 SGHTA and CDR2 FQGTGA. V was shortened by 5 bases and J by 3 bases, with 9 bases between the two germline ends. The CDR3 protein is CASSPDWTDTQYF. CDR3 coding DNA: TGTGCCAGCAGCCCAGACTGGACAGATACGCAGTATTTT.

CDR3 sequence (DNA): TGTGCCACCAGCAGAGCGGGGGGGACGAGCAATGAGCAGTTCTTC. Amino acid sequence: CATSRAGGTSNEQFF. The V and J genes are TRBV15 and TRBJ2-1; 8 bases are shared with TRBD2. The CDR3 length is 15 residues. The ends lost 1 base at V and 6 bases at J; junction bases unmatched: 5. The germline V gene has CDR1 LNHNV and CDR2 YYDKDF (reference sequence).

This sequence joins TRBV7-6 and TRBJ2-7; TRBD1 agrees at 9 bases. This CDR3 has 13 residues. Germline CDR1 and CDR2: SGHVS and FNYEAQ. The ends lost 6 bases at V and 5 bases at J; junction bases unmatched: 5. CDR3 DNA: TGTGCCAGCAGTCGGGACAGGGTCGACGAGCAGTACTTC. It is translated as CASSRDRVDEQYF. Combining the CDR3 with reference TRBV7-6 and TRBJ2-7 gives the whole variable domain GAGVSQSPRYKVTKRGQDVALRCDPISGHVSLYWYRQALGQGPEFLTYFNYEAQQDKSGLPNDRFSAERPEGSISTLTIQRTEQRDSAMYRCASSRDRVDEQYFGPGTRLTVT.

The CDR3 loop is CASSSTGSGSTEAFF. In nucleotides, the CDR3 is TGTGCCAGCAGTTCGACAGGGTCAGGTAGCACTGAAGCTTTCTTT. The rearrangement links TRBV6-6 to TRBJ1-1; 7 nucleotides agree with TRBD1. CDR3 length: 15 amino acids. The junction had 9 bases not matched to a gene; V was cut back by 4 bases and J by 4 bases. The germline V gene has CDR1 MNHNY and CDR2 SVGAGI (reference sequence).

The V and J genes are TRBV4-2 and TRBJ1-5; D is ambiguous. V was pared by 0 bases and J by 0 bases, with 3 bases between. The CDR3 is 14 residues long. CDR1 and CDR2 from the germline V gene are LGHNA and YNFKEQ. CDR3 residues: CASSQDDSNQPQHF. The CDR3 bases are TGTGCCAGCAGCCAAGATGATAGCAATCAGCCCCAGCATTTT.

This clone was recorded a few times. The chain recombines TRBV18 with TRBJ2-5; D gene unclear. V lost 5 bases to trimming and J lost 2 bases, with 3 bases between them. This CDR3 spans 11 amino acids. Looked up from germline, CDR1 is KGHSH and CDR2 is LQKENI. CDR3 bases: TGTGCCAGCTCAGAGCAAGAGACCCAGTACTTC. Translated: CASSEQETQYF.

This clone was observed a single time. The rearrangement links TRBV9 to TRBJ1-1, with a possible D match to TRBD1 (6 bases). The V gene lost 3 bases and the J gene lost 6 bases, with 9 bases spanning the gap. CDR1 is SGDLS, CDR2 YYNGEE, per germline. This CDR3 is built from 12 residues. In nucleotides, the CDR3 is TGTGCCAGCAGCGGGGGGACATCTGAAGCTTTCTTT. It encodes CASSGGTSEAFF.

This chain joins TRBV28 and TRBJ2-3, with D perhaps matching TRBD2 (5 bases). The length of the CDR3 is 14 residues. Germline CDR1 is MDHEN and CDR2 is SYDVKM. V was cut by 2 bases and J by 5 bases, with 11 bases left in between. The CDR3 coding sequence is TGTGCCAGCAGTTTAGTGCTAGCCGGAGATACGCAGTATTTT. Translating gives CASSLVLAGDTQYF.